The 2 T cell receptor beta chains given below trace back to one sample, sequenced in a study of cytomegalovirus exposure and HLA in healthy donors. The PCR used 60 Vbeta and 13 Jbeta primers. The repertoire was sequenced with immunoSEQ multiplex PCR; TCRdb's copy has only in-frame clones and lacks some. Here the sample spans some 150,000 clones, roughly 8.8% being singletons. The material sequenced was PBMCs. These TCRs come from a woman in her 40s in good health and CMV-seropositive.

This clone was recorded a few times. The V gene is TRBV5-1, the J gene TRBJ2-3, with 11 bases fitting TRBD2. The CDR3 extends over 18 amino acids. Looked up from germline, CDR1 is SGHRS and CDR2 is YFSETQ. Trimming took 5 bases from V and 1 from J; bases not matched to a gene: 12. The CDR3: CASRNSGGARGGTDTQYF. CDR3 nucleotides: TGCGCCAGCAGGAATAGCGGGGGGGCGAGGGGCGGCACAGATACGCAGTATTTT. Drawing the rest from reference TRBV5-1 and TRBJ2-3, the complete variable domain is KAGVTQTPRYLIKTRGQQVTLSCSPISGHRSVSWYQQTPGQGLQFLFEYFSETQRNKGNFPGRFSGRQFSNSRSEMNVSTLELGDSALYLCASRNSGGARGGTDTQYFGPGTRLTVL.

In regard to this clone: This CDR3 is also generated by other DNA sequences in the sample. The V gene is TRBV2, the J gene TRBJ2-5, with 10 bases matching TRBD1. J was trimmed by 4 bases and V by 4 bases; bases with no gene match: 0. The CDR3 loop spans 13 amino acids. Germline CDR1 is SNHLY and CDR2 is FYNNEI. The CDR3 loop reads CASSGTGGETQYF. CDR3 nucleotides: TGTGCCAGCAGTGGGACAGGGGGAGAGACCCAGTACTTC.